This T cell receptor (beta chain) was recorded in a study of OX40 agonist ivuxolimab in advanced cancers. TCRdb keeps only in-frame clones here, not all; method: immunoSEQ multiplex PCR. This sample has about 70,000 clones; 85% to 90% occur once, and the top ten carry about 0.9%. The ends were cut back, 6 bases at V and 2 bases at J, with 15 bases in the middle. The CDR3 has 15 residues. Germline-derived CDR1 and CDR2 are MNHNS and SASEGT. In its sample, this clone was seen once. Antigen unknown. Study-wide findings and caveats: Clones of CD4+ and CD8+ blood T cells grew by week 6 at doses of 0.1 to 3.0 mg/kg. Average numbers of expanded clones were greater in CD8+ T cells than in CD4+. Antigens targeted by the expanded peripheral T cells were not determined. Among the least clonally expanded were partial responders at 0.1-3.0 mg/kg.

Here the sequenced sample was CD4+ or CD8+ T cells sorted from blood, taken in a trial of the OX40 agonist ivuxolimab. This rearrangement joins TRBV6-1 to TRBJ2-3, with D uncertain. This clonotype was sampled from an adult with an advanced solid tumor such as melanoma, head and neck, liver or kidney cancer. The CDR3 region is CASRESWTYTDTQYF. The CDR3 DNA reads TGTGCCAGCAGGGAGTCCTGGACCTACACAGATACGCAGTATTTT.